Following are 10 T cell receptor beta chains from one sample sequenced in a study of early T cells in non-severe SARS-CoV-2 infection (dated by TCRdb to the early 2020s). Library preparation employed 5' RACE. The run used a NextSeq 500. TCRdb itself trimmed the public reads at Q25 with fastp, ran MiXCR and retained productive beta chains. Each entry merges the rows of one CDR3 protein and shows their most common DNA and genes. Here the sample has tens of thousands of distinct CDR3 sequences; around 8.5% occur a single time. Roughly 20% of the sample is taken by the ten largest. The sample comprised whole blood. The receptors originated from an adult who was a healthcare worker with PCR-confirmed SARS-CoV-2 infection or an uninfected control (not recorded which).

There are a few counts of this clonotype. The rearrangement links TRBV20-1 to TRBJ2-7; D unclear. Germline CDR1 DFQATT, CDR2 SNEGSKA (reference sequence). With 0 bases removed from V and 4 bases from J, the gap between germline ends came to 16 bases. The CDR3 runs 15 residues. CDR3 in amino acids: CSARDGTLQGYEQYF. DNA for the CDR3: TGCAGTGCTAGAGATGGAACACTTCAAGGGTACGAGCAGTACTTC.

A few counts support this clonotype. The V and J genes are TRBV5-1 and TRBJ2-4, with 10 bases that match TRBD1. CDR1 SGHRS and CDR2 YFSETQ come from the germline V gene. V trimming: 2 bases; J trimming: 5 bases; junction bases outside the gene matches: 4. The CDR3 spans 15 residues. The CDR3 DNA reads TGCGCCAGCAGCTTATCCGGGACAGGGGAAAACATTCAGTACTTC. Its protein product is CASSLSGTGENIQYF.

The chain links TRBV7-9 to TRBJ1-5; D unclear. The germline CDR1 and CDR2 sequences are SEHNR and FQNEAQ (reference sequence). The CDR3 is 16 amino acids. Deletions cut 2 bases from V and 3 bases from J, with 14 bases between. CDR3 DNA sequence: TGTGCCAGCAGCTTAAACCTAGGCCATCTCAATCAGCCCCAGCATTTT. Translating gives CASSLNLGHLNQPQHF.

The rearrangement links TRBV7-3 to TRBJ2-5, with D tentatively TRBD1 (6 bases). V lost 4 bases and J lost 4, with 16 bases in between. Germline V gene lookup returns CDR1 SGHTA and CDR2 FQGTGA. The CDR3 is 15 residues long. CDR3 in amino acids: CASSSTRGSVETQYF. The CDR3 nucleotides read TGTGCCAGCAGCTCTACCAGGGGTAGCGTAGAGACCCAGTACTTC.

This clonotype has ten or more counts. The rearrangement joins TRBV18 to TRBJ2-3, with 9 positions matching TRBD1. The germline gives CDR1 KGHSH, CDR2 LQKENI. This CDR3 comprises 16 residues. With V trimmed by 3 bases and J by 6 bases, 10 bases remained unmatched. The CDR3: CASSPGWDRDTDTQYF. CDR3 coding DNA: TGTGCCAGCTCACCGGGATGGGACAGGGATACGGATACGCAGTATTTT. Looking up the rest from reference TRBV18 and TRBJ2-3 gives the full variable domain: NAGVMQNPRHLVRRRGQEARLRCSPMKGHSHVYWYRQLPEEGLKFMVYLQKENIIDESGMPKERFSAEFPKEGPSILRIQQVVRGDSAAYFCASSPGWDRDTDTQYFGPGTRLTVL.

This rearrangement joins TRBV5-1 to TRBJ1-4; D may be TRBD1 (5 bases). Trimming pared 1 base from V and 0 bases from J, leaving 10 bases between. The CDR3 runs 16 residues. Germline V gives CDR1 SGHRS, CDR2 YFSETQ. The CDR3 DNA sequence: TGCGCCAGCAGCTTGAACAGGTTGGCAACTAATGAAAAACTGTTTTTT. Protein product: CASSLNRLATNEKLFF.

This clonotype was found many times. The J gene is TRBJ2-1, the V gene TRBV7-3; 15 nucleotides align to TRBD2. Germline trimming cut 5 bases from V and 10 bases from J; bases unmatched to any gene: 9. Germline CDR1 reads SGHTA; CDR2 reads FQGTGA. The length of the CDR3 is 16 residues. The CDR3 coding sequence is TGTGCCAGCAGCCCAGGGACTAGCGGGGGGACTCAAGAGCAGTTCTTC. This encodes CASSPGTSGGTQEQFF.

This clonotype was counted only a few times. This chain joins TRBV29-1 and TRBJ1-1; D is unclear. The germline V and J ends were trimmed by 8 bases and 5 bases, with 21 bases remaining between them. This CDR3 spans 14 amino acids. Germline V CDR1 and CDR2: SQVTM, ANQGSEA. CDR3 region: CSYLSSLVGTEAFF. DNA for the CDR3: TGCAGCTACCTATCCTCCCTGGTGGGGACTGAAGCTTTCTTT.

A few counts support this clonotype. V and J are TRBV4-1 and TRBJ2-5, with D possibly being TRBD1 or TRBD2 (5 bases each). V was clipped by 5 bases and J by 2 bases, with 15 bases between them. In germline, CDR1 is MGHRA, CDR2 YSYEKL. The CDR3 is made up of 15 amino acids. The CDR3 sequence is CASSNVGRSQETQYF. Written as DNA, the CDR3 is TGCGCCAGCAGCAACGTGGGACGGTCGCAAGAGACCCAGTACTTC.

This clonotype came up many times. CDR3: CASSVESSSGNTIYF. In DNA form, the CDR3 reads TGTGCCAGCAGCGTAGAAAGTTCCTCTGGAAACACCATATATTTT. J is TRBJ1-3 and V is TRBV9; no definite D call. CDR3 length: 15 residues. The germline CDR1 and CDR2 sequences are SGDLS and YYNGEE. V gave up 0 bases and J gave up 0 bases, with 7 bases separating them.